Below are 5 T cell receptor beta chains sequenced from a single sample in a study of cytomegalovirus exposure and HLA in healthy donors. The primer mix had 60 Vbeta and 13 Jbeta primers. TCRdb's table, derived via immunoSEQ multiplex PCR, lists solely in-frame clones and lacks some. The sample carries about 240,000 clones, approximately 81% recorded once. Sequencing input: PBMCs. The receptor source for this set is a woman aged 55 to 70 in good health and CMV-seropositive.

The rearrangement joins TRBV21-1 to TRBJ2-6; the table's TRBD1 call for D was not verified on the DNA. TRBV21-1 is a listed pseudogene. The CDR3 has 18 residues. CDR3 nucleotides: TGTGCCAGCAGCAAGTCGGGACAGGGGGCAGCTGGGGCCAACGTCCTGACTTTC. Its translation: CASSKSGQGAAGANVLTF.

The chain links TRBV6-1 to TRBJ1-1; TRBD1 matches 7 bases. The CDR3 spans 13 residues. V was pared by 5 bases and J by 5 bases, with 5 bases of the junction left unmatched. CDR1 MNHNS and CDR2 SASEGT come from the germline V gene. The CDR3 DNA is TGTGCCAGCAGTTCACAGGGGCGGACTGAAGCTTTCTTT. Residues: CASSSQGRTEAFF.

V gene TRBV5-1 combines with J gene TRBJ2-7; the match to TRBD1 covers 10 bases. The CDR3 runs 14 residues. Germline loops: CDR1 SGHRS, CDR2 YFSETQ. Trimming at V came to 8 bases and at J to 6 bases, leaving 11 bases not matched to a gene. In nucleotides, the CDR3 is TGCGCCAGTAAAAGACAGGACAGGGGGTTCGAGCAGTACTTC. Translated, it gives CASKRQDRGFEQYF. Variable domain in full (rest from reference TRBV5-1 and TRBJ2-7): KAGVTQTPRYLIKTRGQQVTLSCSPISGHRSVSWYQQTPGQGLQFLFEYFSETQRNKGNFPGRFSGRQFSNSRSEMNVSTLELGDSALYLCASKRQDRGFEQYFGPGTRLTVT.

The CDR3 here is CASGRTGSGTEAFF. The CDR3 DNA follows: TGCGCCAGCGGGAGGACAGGGTCAGGCACTGAAGCTTTCTTT. The chain recombines TRBV5-1 with TRBJ1-1; 8 nucleotides align to TRBD1. With V trimmed by 7 bases and J by 4 bases, 9 bases remained unmatched. In germline, CDR1 is SGHRS, CDR2 YFSETQ. This CDR3 region has 14 residues.

The chain employs TRBV4-1 and TRBJ2-1, with TRBD1 identical over 7 bases. Germline CDR1 reads MGHRA; CDR2 reads YSYEKL. The CDR3 totals 15 residues. Germline trimming cut 0 bases from V and 6 bases from J; bases unmatched to any gene: 5. The CDR3 nucleotides are TGCGCCAGCAGCCAAGATCTGACAGGGTCCAATGAGCAGTTCTTC. Translation gives CASSQDLTGSNEQFF.